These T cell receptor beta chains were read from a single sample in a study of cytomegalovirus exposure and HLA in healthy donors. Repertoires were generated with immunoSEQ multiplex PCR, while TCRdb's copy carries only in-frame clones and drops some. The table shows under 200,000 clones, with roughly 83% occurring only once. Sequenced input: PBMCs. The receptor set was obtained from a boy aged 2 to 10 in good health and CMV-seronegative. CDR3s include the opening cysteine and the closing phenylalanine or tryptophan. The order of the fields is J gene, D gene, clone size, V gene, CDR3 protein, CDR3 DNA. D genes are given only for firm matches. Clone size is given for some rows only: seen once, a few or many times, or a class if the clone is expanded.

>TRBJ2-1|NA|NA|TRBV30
CAWSRGSSYNEQFF
TGTGCCTGGAGTCGGGGAAGCTCCTACAATGAGCAGTTCTTC
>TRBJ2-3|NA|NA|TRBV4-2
CASSPGWRAEGTDTQYF
TGTGCCAGCAGCCCGGGATGGAGGGCGGAAGGCACAGATACGCAGTATTTT
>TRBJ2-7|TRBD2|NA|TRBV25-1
CASSEYKTSGRDEQYF
TGTGCCAGCAGTGAATATAAAACTAGCGGGAGAGACGAGCAGTACTTC
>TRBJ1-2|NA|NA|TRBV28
CASTSGKNYGYTF
TGTGCCAGCACCTCGGGGAAAAACTATGGCTACACCTTC
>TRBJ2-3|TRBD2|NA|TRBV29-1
CSVSGTRTDTQYF
TGCAGCGTAAGCGGGACTCGCACAGATACGCAGTATTTT
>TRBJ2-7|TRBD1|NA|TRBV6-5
CASSRDRGYEQYF
TGTGCCAGCAGCAGGGACAGGGGTTACGAGCAGTACTTC
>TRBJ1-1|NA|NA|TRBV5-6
CASSLPTGNTEAFF
TGTGCCAGCAGCTTACCGACAGGGAACACTGAAGCTTTCTTT
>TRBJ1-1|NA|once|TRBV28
CASSLSLGNTEAFF
TGTGCCAGCAGTTTGTCACTTGGGAACACTGAAGCTTTCTTT
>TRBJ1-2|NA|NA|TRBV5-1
CASSLERINYGYTF
TGCGCCAGCAGCTTGGAGAGAATTAACTATGGCTACACCTTC
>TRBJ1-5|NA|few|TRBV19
CASSIRGRGEPQHF
TGTGCCAGTAGTATAAGAGGGAGAGGTGAGCCCCAGCATTTT
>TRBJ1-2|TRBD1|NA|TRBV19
CASSKRKDRDYGYTF
TGTGCCAGTAGTAAACGAAAAGACAGGGACTATGGCTACACCTTC
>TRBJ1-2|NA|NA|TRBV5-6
CASETGQLRRGYTF
TGTGCCAGCGAAACTGGACAGCTTCGTCGTGGCTACACCTTC
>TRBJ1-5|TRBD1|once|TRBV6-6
CASSQNRGPNNQPQHF
TGTGCCAGCAGCCAAAACAGGGGCCCAAACAATCAGCCCCAGCATTTT
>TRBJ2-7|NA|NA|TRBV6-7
CASSYPTVEQYF
TGTGCCAGCAGTTACCCTACCGTTGAGCAGTACTTC
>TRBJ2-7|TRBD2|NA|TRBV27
CASSLSSGMREQYF
TGTGCCAGCAGTTTGTCTAGCGGGATGAGGGAGCAGTACTTC
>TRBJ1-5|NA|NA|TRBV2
CASRTGESNQPQHF
TGTGCCAGCCGAACAGGCGAGAGCAATCAGCCCCAGCATTTT
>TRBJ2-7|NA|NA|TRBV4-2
CASSPPGVAESYEQYF
TGTGCCAGCAGCCCACCGGGGGTAGCTGAATCCTACGAGCAGTACTTC
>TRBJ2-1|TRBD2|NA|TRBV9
CASSAGAYNEQFF
TGTGCCAGCAGTGCGGGAGCATACAATGAGCAGTTCTTC
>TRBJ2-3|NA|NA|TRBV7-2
CASSLASGFGTDTQYF
TGTGCCAGCAGCTTAGCCAGCGGTTTCGGCACAGATACGCAGTATTTT
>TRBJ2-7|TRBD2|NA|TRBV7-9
CASSLILAGGVTYEQYF
TGTGCCAGCAGCTTAATTCTAGCGGGAGGTGTGACCTACGAGCAGTACTTC
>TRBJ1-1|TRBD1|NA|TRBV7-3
CASSIGTGNTEAFF
TGTGCCAGCAGCATCGGGACAGGGAACACTGAAGCTTTCTTT
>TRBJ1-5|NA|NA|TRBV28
CASTTNGPWPSNQPQHF
TGTGCCAGCACCACTAACGGCCCGTGGCCGAGCAATCAGCCCCAGCATTTT
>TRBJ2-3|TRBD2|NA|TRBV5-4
CASKGSTGGVDTQYF
TGTGCCAGCAAAGGATCGACGGGAGGGGTAGATACGCAGTATTTT
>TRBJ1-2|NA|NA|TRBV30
CAWKANEAYGYTF
TGTGCCTGGAAGGCCAATGAGGCCTATGGCTACACCTTC
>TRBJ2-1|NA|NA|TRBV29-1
CSAEQVDNEQFF
TGCAGCGCAGAACAGGTAGACAATGAGCAGTTCTTC
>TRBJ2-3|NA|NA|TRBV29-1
CSVRGGSTDTQYF
TGCAGCGTGAGGGGGGGAAGCACAGATACGCAGTATTTT
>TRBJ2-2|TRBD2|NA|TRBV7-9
CASSLGTSGTGELFF
TGTGCCAGCAGCTTAGGGACTAGCGGGACCGGGGAGCTGTTTTTT
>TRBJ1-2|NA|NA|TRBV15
CATSRDARGNYGYTF
TGTGCCACCAGCAGAGATGCGCGGGGAAACTATGGCTACACCTTC
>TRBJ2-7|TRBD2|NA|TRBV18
CASSLSGRNEQYF
TGTGCCAGCTCACTTAGCGGGAGGAACGAGCAGTACTTC
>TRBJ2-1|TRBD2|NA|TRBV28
CASSYPGLAGEGNEQFF
TGTGCCAGCAGTTATCCGGGACTAGCGGGAGAGGGGAATGAGCAGTTCTTC
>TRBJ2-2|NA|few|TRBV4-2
CASSQEPGVTGELFF
TGTGCCAGCAGCCAAGAGCCAGGGGTGACCGGGGAGCTGTTTTTT
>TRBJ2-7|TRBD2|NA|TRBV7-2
CASSFSPASGYEQYF
TGTGCCAGCAGCTTTAGCCCCGCTAGCGGCTACGAGCAGTACTTC
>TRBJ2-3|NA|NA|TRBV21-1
CASSKPPTQREWKDTQYF
TGTGCCAGCAGCAAACCTCCTACGCAGCGGGAGTGGAAAGATACGCAGTATTTT
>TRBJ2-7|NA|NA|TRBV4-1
CASSPQVFYEQYF
TGCGCCAGCAGCCCACAGGTTTTCTACGAGCAGTACTTC
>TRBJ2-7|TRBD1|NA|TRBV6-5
CASSYSGTGASYEQYF
TGTGCCAGCAGCTACTCCGGGACAGGGGCCTCCTACGAGCAGTACTTC
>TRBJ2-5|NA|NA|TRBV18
CASSPRSGDRETQYF
TGTGCCAGCTCACCACGGTCAGGGGATCGGGAGACCCAGTACTTC
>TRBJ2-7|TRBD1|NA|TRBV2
CASSLRDSPSYEQYF
TGTGCCAGCAGTCTCCGGGACAGCCCCTCCTACGAGCAGTACTTC
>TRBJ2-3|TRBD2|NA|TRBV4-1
CASSQGIAGVGGDTQYF
TGCGCCAGCAGCCAAGGTATAGCGGGAGTGGGCGGAGATACGCAGTATTTT
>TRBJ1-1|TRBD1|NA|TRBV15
CATSRVDRVADTEAFF
TGTGCCACCAGCAGAGTAGACAGGGTCGCGGACACTGAAGCTTTCTTT
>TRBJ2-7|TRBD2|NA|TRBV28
CASSFMTDSGRAYGQYF
TGTGCCAGCAGTTTTATGACCGATAGCGGGAGGGCGTACGGGCAGTACTTC
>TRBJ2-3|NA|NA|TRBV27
CASSFGLTVDTQYF
TGTGCCAGCAGTTTCGGACTAACGGTAGATACGCAGTATTTT
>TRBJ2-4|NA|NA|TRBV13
CASSFRGTKNIQYF
TGTGCCAGCAGCTTCAGAGGGACCAAAAACATTCAGTACTTC
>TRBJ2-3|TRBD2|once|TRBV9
CASSASGSTDTQYF
TGTGCCAGCAGCGCTAGCGGAAGCACAGATACGCAGTATTTT
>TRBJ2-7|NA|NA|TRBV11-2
CASSLGVQSGYEQYF
TGTGCCAGCAGCTTAGGAGTACAGTCTGGCTACGAGCAGTACTTC
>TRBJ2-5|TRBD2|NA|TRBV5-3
CARSRGTSGRGETQYF
TGTGCCAGAAGCCGGGGGACTAGCGGTAGGGGGGAGACCCAGTACTTC
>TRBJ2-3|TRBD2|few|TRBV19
CASSILLAGESTDTQYF
TGTGCCAGTAGTATCCTCTTAGCGGGGGAGAGCACAGATACGCAGTATTTT
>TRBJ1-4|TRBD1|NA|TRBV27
CASSLKQGLEEKLFF
TGTGCCAGCAGCCTAAAACAGGGGCTGGAGGAAAAACTGTTTTTT
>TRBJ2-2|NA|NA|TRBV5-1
CASSLGQSNTGELFF
TGCGCCAGCAGCTTAGGACAATCGAACACCGGGGAGCTGTTTTTT
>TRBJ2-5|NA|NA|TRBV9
CASSVRGSGLETQYF
TGTGCCAGCAGCGTAAGGGGAAGTGGTTTGGAGACCCAGTACTTC
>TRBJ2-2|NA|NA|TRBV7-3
CASSLMRGLGDTGELFF
TGTGCCAGCAGCTTAATGCGGGGTCTAGGTGACACCGGGGAGCTGTTTTTT
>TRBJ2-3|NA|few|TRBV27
CASRSLRDTQYF
TGTGCCAGCAGGAGTTTACGCGATACGCAGTATTTT
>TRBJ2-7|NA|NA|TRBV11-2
CASSLDLREQYF
TGTGCCAGCAGCTTAGATCTGAGGGAGCAGTACTTC
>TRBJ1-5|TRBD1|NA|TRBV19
CANPGTGHQPQHF
TGTGCCAATCCCGGGACAGGGCACCAGCCCCAGCATTTT
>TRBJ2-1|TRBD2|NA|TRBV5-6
CASSKSGTSYNEQFF
TGTGCCAGCAGCAAAAGCGGGACCTCCTACAATGAGCAGTTCTTC
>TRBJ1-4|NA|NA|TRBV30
CAWSVWQGSEKLFF
TGTGCCTGGAGTGTTTGGCAGGGAAGCGAAAAACTGTTTTTT
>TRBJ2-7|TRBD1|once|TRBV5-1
CASSSRRQGTYEQYF
TGCGCCAGCAGCTCTAGACGACAGGGCACCTACGAGCAGTACTTC
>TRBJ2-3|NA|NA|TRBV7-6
CASSLGGTWDTQYF
TGTGCCAGCAGCTTAGGCGGGACCTGGGATACGCAGTATTTT